The 32 T cell receptor beta chains below all came from one sample that was sequenced in a study of blood T cells in healthy people across ages. A second PCR, run for about 6 to 12 cycles, used a sample-barcoded 5' primer plus a J-beta primer mix. A single record per CDR3 protein comes from TCRdb applying MiXCR to the 5' RACE reads. The sample consists of some 760,000 distinct CDR3 sequences, around 25% of them appearing once. These data were also reused for a study on T cells of mothers and their children.

The source material was blood. The receptor source for this set is a boy younger than 18 in good health.

The chain joins TRBV12-3 or TRBV12-4 to TRBJ2-1; D is perhaps TRBD2 (6 bases). Trimming removed 6 bases from V and 0 bases from J, with 27 bases in between. The CDR3 consists of 20 residues. CDR3 sequence: CASSFSGTRQPKSSYNEQFF. DNA for the CDR3: TGTGCCAGCAGCTTCTCCGGGACTCGTCAACCTAAGAGCTCCTACAATGAGCAGTTCTTC.

This chain uses TRBV29-1 with TRBJ2-5; 7 bases fit TRBD2. The CDR3 is 13 amino acids. CDR1 and CDR2 (germline): SQVTM, ANQGSEA. Trimming cost V 4 bases and J 0 bases; bases outside gene matches: 2. CDR3 nucleotides: TGCAGCGTTGCGGGGGGTTACCAAGAGACCCAGTACTTC. Translating gives CSVAGGYQETQYF.

Notes on this clonotype: The CDR3 carries no conserved terminal phenylalanine or tryptophan, so it likely arises from a read error. The genes are TRBV4-1 and TRBJ2-5, with TRBD2 matching 7 bases. CDR1 and CDR2 from the germline V gene are MGHRA and YSYEKL. With V trimmed by 5 bases and J by 11 bases, 8 bases remained unmatched. This CDR3 region has 12 residues. The CDR3 DNA sequence: TGCGCCAGCAGCACACTGGGGGGGGAGCAGTACTCC. This translates into CASSTLGGEQYS.

A few counts support this clonotype. The chain links TRBV9 to TRBJ1-2; weak D call: TRBD1 (5 bases). Germline V gene sequence: CDR1 SGDLS, CDR2 YYNGEE. This CDR3 is built from 14 residues. Trimming pared 0 bases from V and 8 bases from J, leaving 14 bases between. The CDR3 is CASSVGGRGYGYTF. The DNA for the CDR3 is TGTGCCAGCAGCGTAGGAGGGAGGGGCTACGGCTACACCTTC.

J is TRBJ1-5 and V is TRBV7-9; 7 nucleotides agree with TRBD1. This CDR3 spans 18 amino acids. The trim removed 6 bases at V and 0 bases at J, leaving 14 bases unmatched. From germline, CDR1 is SEHNR and CDR2 FQNEAQ (reference sequence). In nucleotides, the CDR3 is TGTGCCAGCAGAACACCGGGACAGAAGCGGAATAGCAATCAGCCCCAGCATTTT. Protein sequence: CASRTPGQKRNSNQPQHF. Complete variable domain (other parts from reference TRBV7-9 and TRBJ1-5): DTGVSQNPRHKITKRGQNVTFRCDPISEHNRLYWYRQTLGQGPEFLTYFQNEAQLEKSRLLSDRFSAERPKGSFSTLEIQRTEQGDSAMYLCASRTPGQKRNSNQPQHFGDGTRLSIL.

The chain carries TRBV6-5 and TRBJ2-5; D remains unclear. This CDR3 is built from 12 residues. CDR1 is MNHEY and CDR2 is SVGAGI in the germline V gene. V was pared by 4 bases and J by 5 bases, with 8 bases between. This CDR3 reads CASSSSSETQYF. In nucleotides, the CDR3 is TGTGCCAGCAGTTCATCCTCCGAGACCCAGTACTTC.

In this sample, this clonotype turned up a few times. This chain joins TRBV10-3 and TRBJ1-4, with D unclear. Germline-derived CDR1 and CDR2 are ENHRY and SYGVKD. This CDR3 contains 13 residues. Trimming cost V 2 bases and J 8 bases, with 9 bases left between them. The DNA of the CDR3 is TGTGCCATCAGTGAGGTTGGAGAGGAAAAACTGTTTTTT. This codes for CAISEVGEEKLFF.

J is TRBJ2-3 and V is TRBV7-3; D call uncertain. Trimming pared 5 bases from V and 3 bases from J, leaving 9 bases between. Germline V gene sequence: CDR1 SGHTA, CDR2 FQGTGA. The CDR3 length is 13 residues. CDR3 loop: CASSPSVTDTQYF. DNA of the CDR3: TGTGCCAGCAGCCCCAGTGTGACAGATACGCAGTATTTT.

The chain couples TRBV29-1 to TRBJ2-3; D unclear. This CDR3 has 13 amino acids. V was trimmed by 4 bases and J by 8 bases, leaving 16 bases between them. CDR1 and CDR2 (germline): SQVTM, ANQGSEA. CDR3 coding DNA: TGCAGCGTTGTATCGGGTAGGGCAGGTACGCAGTATTTT. This sequence encodes CSVVSGRAGTQYF.

This rearrangement joins TRBV7-2 to TRBJ2-7, with TRBD1 identical over 11 bases. The V gene end was trimmed by 5 bases and the J gene end by 3 bases; junction bases not matched to a gene: 9. This CDR3 contains 16 residues. In germline, CDR1 is SGHTA, CDR2 FQGNSA. CDR3 sequence: CASSVPGTGGDYEQYF. CDR3 bases: TGTGCCAGCAGCGTTCCCGGGACAGGGGGGGACTACGAGCAGTACTTC.

This clonotype was seen a handful of times. This rearrangement joins TRBV5-1 to TRBJ2-3; the D call may be TRBD1 or TRBD2 (7 bases each). V lost 0 bases to trimming and J lost 0 bases, with 14 bases between them. CDR3 length: 17 amino acids. Looked up from germline, CDR1 is SGHRS and CDR2 is YFSETQ. The CDR3 DNA reads TGCGCCAGCAGCTTGGGGGGGGGACAGTCGAGCACAGATACGCAGTATTTT. It translates to CASSLGGGQSSTDTQYF.

This clonotype has more than one count but fewer than ten. J is TRBJ2-5 and V is TRBV13; TRBD2 agrees at 12 bases. Germline CDR1 PRHDT, CDR2 FYEKMQ (reference sequence). The CDR3 is made up of 16 amino acids. The V gene end was trimmed by 0 bases and the J gene end by 1 base; junction bases not matched to a gene: 0. The DNA of the CDR3 is TGTGCCAGCAGCTTAGGGACTAGCGGGGGCCAAGAGACCCAGTACTTC. Protein product: CASSLGTSGGQETQYF.

The V gene is TRBV2, the J gene TRBJ2-5; possibly TRBD1 for D (5 bases). With the DNA end fitting TRBJ2-7 better, the J assignment may be wrong. This CDR3 has 12 amino acids. From germline, CDR1 is SNHLY and CDR2 FYNNEI. CDR3 DNA: TGTGCCAGCAGTGAGTATGACAGCGAGCAGTACTTC. Its protein is CASSEYDSEQYF.

V and J are TRBV20-1 and TRBJ2-5, with 8 bases identical to TRBD2. The CDR3 is 14 amino acids. V shed 1 base and J 5 bases; nucleotides not matched to a gene: 6. CDR1 is DFQATT, CDR2 SNEGSKA, per germline (reference sequence). The chain's CDR3 is CSARVASGSETQYF. As DNA, the CDR3 is TGCAGTGCTAGAGTGGCTAGCGGGTCGGAGACCCAGTACTTC.

This clonotype was counted at least ten times. The V gene is TRBV7-6, the J gene TRBJ1-2; no reliable D call. The CDR3 runs to 14 residues. Looked up from germline, CDR1 is SGHVS and CDR2 is FNYEAQ. V lost 6 bases, J lost 2 bases, and 13 bases lay in between. The CDR3 sequence: CASSRDNRNYGYTF. CDR3 DNA sequence: TGTGCCAGCAGTCGAGACAATAGGAACTATGGCTACACCTTC. Using reference TRBV7-6 and TRBJ1-2 for the parts outside the CDR3, the full variable domain is GAGVSQSPRYKVTKRGQDVALRCDPISGHVSLYWYRQALGQGPEFLTYFNYEAQQDKSGLPNDRFSAERPEGSISTLTIQRTEQRDSAMYRCASSRDNRNYGYTFGSGTRLTVV.

This clonotype was picked up a small number of times. V and J are TRBV11-2 and TRBJ2-7, with a weak D call TRBD1 (5 bases). This CDR3 comprises 15 residues. The V end lost 5 bases, the J end lost 4 bases, and 18 bases lay between the germline ends. CDR1 is SGHAT, CDR2 FQNNGV, per germline. CDR3 sequence: CASSHRVGQLYEQYF. CDR3 coding DNA: TGTGCCAGCAGCCACCGGGTTGGACAACTTTACGAGCAGTACTTC.

This clonotype was seen at least ten times. The V gene is TRBV12-3 or TRBV12-4, the J gene TRBJ2-1; D not resolved. V dropped 3 bases and J dropped 8 bases, with 8 bases sitting between them. This CDR3 is 12 amino acids long. This CDR3 is CASSLVGDEQFF. The CDR3 coding sequence is TGTGCCAGCAGTTTGGTTGGCGATGAGCAGTTCTTC.

The chain has TRBV28 and TRBJ2-1, with no clear D. With the DNA end fitting TRBJ2-5 better, the J assignment may be wrong. The germline CDR1 and CDR2 sequences are MDHEN and SYDVKM. This CDR3 region has 14 residues. CDR3 amino acids: CASSLSRAQETQYF. CDR3 sequence (DNA): TGTGCCAGCAGTTTAAGCCGGGCCCAAGAGACCCAGTACTTC.

About this clonotype itself: Compared with germline, one end of the junction differs, possibly owing to a read error. V is TRBV7-2 and J is TRBJ1-4, with D uncertain. The CDR3 length is 13 residues. From germline, CDR1 is SGHTA and CDR2 FQGNSA. The CDR3 DNA is TGTGCCACCAGCTTAGAGGTGGAAGAAAAACTGTTTTTT. Translation: CATSLEVEEKLFF.

This chain joins TRBV27 and TRBJ1-1; D may be TRBD1 (6 bases). Looked up from germline, CDR1 is MNHEY and CDR2 is SMNVEV (reference sequence). V lost 2 bases to trimming and J lost 4 bases, with 11 bases between them. CDR3 size: 14 residues. The CDR3 bases are TGTGCCAGCAGTTTAGCAGGGGAGAGCACTGAAGCTTTCTTT. It encodes CASSLAGESTEAFF.

This chain joins TRBV29-1 and TRBJ2-7; TRBD1 might be the D (6 bases). Germline V gives CDR1 SQVTM, CDR2 ANQGSEA. Trimming removed 4 bases from V and 2 bases from J, with 18 bases in between. The CDR3 spans 15 residues. The CDR3 DNA reads as TGCAGCGTTGTAGGAGTCCCTGACAGGCCCTACGAGCAGTACTTC. Translated: CSVVGVPDRPYEQYF.

The sample holds a few counts of this clonotype. V usage is TRBV27 and J usage is TRBJ2-5, with D tentatively TRBD1 (6 bases). This CDR3 region has 15 residues. V dropped 6 bases and J dropped 5 bases, with 19 bases sitting between them. CDR1 and CDR2 from the germline V gene are MNHEY and SMNVEV (reference sequence). The CDR3 DNA reads TGTGCCAGCAGCCCCCAGGGGCCCCTGTGGGAGACCCAGTACTTC. Encoded protein: CASSPQGPLWETQYF.

The V gene is TRBV9, the J gene TRBJ1-5, with D uncertain. Per the germline V gene, CDR1 is SGDLS and CDR2 is YYNGEE. Trimming pared 0 bases from V and 7 bases from J, leaving 8 bases between. The CDR3 extends over 13 amino acids. The CDR3 DNA reads as TGTGCCAGCAGCGTAGACATGGGGCAGCCCCAGCATTTT. Translation gives CASSVDMGQPQHF.

This chain links TRBV6-5 with TRBJ2-7; D remains unclear. Germline V gene lookup returns CDR1 MNHEY and CDR2 SVGAGI. V dropped 7 bases and J dropped 6 bases, with 22 bases sitting between them. This CDR3 spans 15 amino acids. The CDR3 nucleotides read TGTGCCAGCACCCCAGTGGCCCCTCCGGGTTCCGAGCAGTACTTC. This codes for CASTPVAPPGSEQYF.

The chain couples TRBV7-8 to TRBJ2-5; 7 bases fit TRBD2. Trimming took 3 bases from V and 11 from J; bases not matched to a gene: 9. Germline values: CDR1 SGHVS, CDR2 FQNEAQ. The CDR3 spans 13 residues. CDR3 DNA sequence: TGTGCCAGCAGCTTCGAGCGGGATAGGGAGCAGTACTTC. It translates to CASSFERDREQYF.

The chain joins TRBV24-1 to TRBJ1-1; the D is unclear. This CDR3 region has 16 residues. CDR1 is KGHDR and CDR2 is SFDVKD in the germline V gene. Trimming pared 3 bases from V and 0 bases from J, leaving 13 bases between. CDR3 in DNA: TGTGCCACCAGTGATCGAAAAGGACGCTTGAACACTGAAGCTTTCTTT. It yields the protein CATSDRKGRLNTEAFF.

The V call is TRBV6-1, the J call TRBJ2-3, with TRBD1 as a possible D gene (6 bases). Deletions cut 3 bases from V and 0 bases from J, with 10 bases between. Germline CDR1 is MNHNS and CDR2 is SASEGT. The CDR3 has 15 residues. The CDR3 spells CASSEFGQSTDTQYF. The CDR3 DNA sequence: TGTGCCAGCAGTGAGTTTGGACAGAGCACAGATACGCAGTATTTT.

The CDR3 DNA is TGTGCCAGCAGGGGGACGGAGACCCAGTACTTC. Translated: CASRGTETQYF. The rearrangement links TRBV2 to TRBJ2-1; D tentatively fits TRBD1 or TRBD2 (5 bases each). The J call may be in error: the DNA end matches TRBJ2-5 better. The CDR3 contains 11 residues. The germline CDR1 and CDR2 sequences are SNHLY and FYNNEI.

This clonotype occurred a few times. The chain uses TRBV10-3 and TRBJ2-5; 15 bases fit TRBD2. The CDR3 runs 14 residues. The V segment lost 6 bases and the J segment 5 bases; nucleotides outside the gene matches: 1. Germline CDR1 and CDR2: ENHRY and SYGVKD. The CDR3, as DNA: TGTGCCATCAGCGGGACTAGCGGGGGGGAGACCCAGTACTTC. This gives the protein CAISGTSGGETQYF.

This clonotype was observed at least ten times. The gene calls are TRBV7-3 and TRBJ1-1; D remains unclear. CDR1 and CDR2 (germline): SGHTA, FQGTGA. Trimming left V 4 bases short and J 0 bases short, with 6 bases between. The CDR3 runs to 13 residues. CDR3 sequence (DNA): TGTGCCAGCAGCTCAACAGTGAACACTGAAGCTTTCTTT. Protein: CASSSTVNTEAFF.

This clonotype appeared a few times. The CDR3 bases are TGTGCCAGCAGCTTATCCCAACAGGACGGGCAGTTCTTC. Residues: CASSLSQQDGQFF. The chain is built from TRBV7-3 and TRBJ2-5; a weak D match, TRBD1 (5 bases). The J call may be in error: the DNA end matches TRBJ2-1 better. The CDR3 is made up of 13 amino acids. Germline CDR1 SGHTA, CDR2 FQGTGA.

The V call is TRBV14, the J call TRBJ2-1; a weak D match, TRBD1 (5 bases). The V and J ends lost 3 bases and 5 bases respectively, with 14 bases between them. Germline V gene data show CDR1 as SGHDN and CDR2 as FVKESK. The CDR3 spans 15 residues. As DNA, the CDR3 is TGTGCCAGCAGCCAGGGGCTGGGGCCCAACAATGAGCAGTTCTTC. Its protein is CASSQGLGPNNEQFF.